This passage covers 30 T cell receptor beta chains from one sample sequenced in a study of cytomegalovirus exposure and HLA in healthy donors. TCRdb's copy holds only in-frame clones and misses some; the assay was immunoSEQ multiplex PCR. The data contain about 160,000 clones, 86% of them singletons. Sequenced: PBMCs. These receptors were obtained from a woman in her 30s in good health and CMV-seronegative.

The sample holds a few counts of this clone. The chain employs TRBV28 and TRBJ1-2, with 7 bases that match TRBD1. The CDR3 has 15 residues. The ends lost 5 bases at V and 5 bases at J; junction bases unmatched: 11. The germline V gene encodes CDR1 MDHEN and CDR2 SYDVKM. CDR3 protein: CASSRPTTGLYGYTF. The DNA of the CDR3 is TGTGCCAGCAGTAGACCCACGACAGGGCTGTATGGCTACACCTTC.

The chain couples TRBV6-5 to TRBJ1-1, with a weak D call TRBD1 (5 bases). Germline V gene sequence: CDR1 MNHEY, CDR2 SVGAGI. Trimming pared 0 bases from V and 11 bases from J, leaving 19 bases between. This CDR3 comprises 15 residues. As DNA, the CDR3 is TGTGCCAGCAGTTACTCGATATTCCCTCTGCGGGGGGCTTTCTTT. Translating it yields CASSYSIFPLRGAFF.

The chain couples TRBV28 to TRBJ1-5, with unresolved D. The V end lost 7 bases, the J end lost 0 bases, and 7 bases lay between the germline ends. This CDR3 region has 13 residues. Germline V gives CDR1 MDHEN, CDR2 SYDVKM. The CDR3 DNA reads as TGTGCCAGCACCGGGTATAGCAATCAGCCCCAGCATTTT. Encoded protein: CASTGYSNQPQHF.

CDR3 loop: CASSQGQRETRTDTQYF. CDR3 bases: TGTGCCAGCAGTCAAGGACAGAGAGAGACCCGGACAGATACGCAGTATTTT. The J gene is TRBJ2-3, the V gene TRBV5-4; D may be TRBD1 (6 bases). Germline CDR1 is SGHNT and CDR2 is YYREEE (reference sequence). The CDR3 loop spans 17 amino acids. Trimming removed 5 bases from V and 3 bases from J, with 22 bases in between.

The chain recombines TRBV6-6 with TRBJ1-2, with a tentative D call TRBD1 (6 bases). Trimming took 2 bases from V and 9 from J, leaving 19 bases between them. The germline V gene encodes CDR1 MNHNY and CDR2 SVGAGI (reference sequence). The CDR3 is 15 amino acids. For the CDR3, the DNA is TGTGCCAGCAGTTACGCCGAAACAGGGTCGGCAAGCTACACCTTC. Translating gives CASSYAETGSASYTF.

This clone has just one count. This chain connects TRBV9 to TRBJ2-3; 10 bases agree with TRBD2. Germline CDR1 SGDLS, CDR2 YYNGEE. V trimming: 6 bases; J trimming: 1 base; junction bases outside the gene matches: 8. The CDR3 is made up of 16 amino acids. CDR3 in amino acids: CASTPTLAGGTDTQYF. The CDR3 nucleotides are TGTGCCAGCACCCCGACCCTAGCGGGAGGCACAGATACGCAGTATTTT.

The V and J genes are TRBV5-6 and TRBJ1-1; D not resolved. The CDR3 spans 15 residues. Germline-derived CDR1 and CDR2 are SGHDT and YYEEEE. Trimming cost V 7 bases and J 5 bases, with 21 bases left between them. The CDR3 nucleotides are TGTGCCAGCTCCCGCTTGTTGTCCAGTGGGACTGAAGCTTTCTTT. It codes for CASSRLLSSGTEAFF.

Written as DNA, the CDR3 is TGTGCCAGTAGGGAAGGACAGCCCTACACTGAAGCTTTCTTT. Protein sequence: CASREGQPYTEAFF. This chain joins TRBV19 and TRBJ1-1; D might be TRBD1 (6 bases). V was pared by 6 bases and J by 3 bases, with 14 bases between. Germline V gene data show CDR1 as LNHDA and CDR2 as SQIVND (reference sequence). This CDR3 region has 14 residues.

The CDR3 protein is CASSMGAPSTNYGYTF. In DNA, the CDR3 is TGTGCCAGTAGTATGGGCGCCCCTTCAACAAACTATGGCTACACCTTC. The chain recombines TRBV19 with TRBJ1-2; D ambiguous. The CDR3 is 16 residues long. The V and J ends lost 3 bases and 2 bases respectively, with 16 bases between them. Germline loops: CDR1 LNHDA, CDR2 SQIVND (reference sequence).

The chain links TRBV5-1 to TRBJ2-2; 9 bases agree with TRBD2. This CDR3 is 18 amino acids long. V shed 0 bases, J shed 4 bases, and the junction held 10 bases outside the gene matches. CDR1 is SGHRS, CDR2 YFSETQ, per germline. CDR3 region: CASSLAWRGGRITGELFF. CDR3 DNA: TGCGCCAGCAGCTTGGCGTGGCGGGGGGGCCGTATCACCGGGGAGCTGTTTTTT.

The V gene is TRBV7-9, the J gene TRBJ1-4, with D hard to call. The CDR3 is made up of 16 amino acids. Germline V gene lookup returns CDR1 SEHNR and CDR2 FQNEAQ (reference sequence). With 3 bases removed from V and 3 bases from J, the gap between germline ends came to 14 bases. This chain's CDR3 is CASSLSGREANEKLFF. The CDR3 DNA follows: TGTGCCAGCAGCTTGTCGGGAAGAGAGGCTAATGAAAAACTGTTTTTT.

The CDR3 reads CASSLSQRETQYF. DNA for the CDR3: TGCGCCAGCAGCTTGTCACAGCGGGAGACCCAGTACTTC. This chain joins TRBV5-1 and TRBJ2-5; a possible D gene is TRBD2 (5 bases). There are 13 residues in the CDR3. Germline V gene data show CDR1 as SGHRS and CDR2 as YFSETQ. Trimming took off 1 base at V and 5 bases at J, with 9 bases between the two ends.

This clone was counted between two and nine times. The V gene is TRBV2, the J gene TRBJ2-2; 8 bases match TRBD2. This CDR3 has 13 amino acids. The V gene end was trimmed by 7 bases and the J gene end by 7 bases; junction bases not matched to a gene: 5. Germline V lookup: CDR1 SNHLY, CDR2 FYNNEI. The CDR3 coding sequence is TGTGCCAGCAAAGCGGGAGTTAACGGGGAGCTGTTTTTT. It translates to CASKAGVNGELFF.

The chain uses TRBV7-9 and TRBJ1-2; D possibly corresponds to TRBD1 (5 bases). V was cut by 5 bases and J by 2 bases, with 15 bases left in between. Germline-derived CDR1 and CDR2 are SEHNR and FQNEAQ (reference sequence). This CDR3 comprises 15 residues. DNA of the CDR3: TGTGCCAGCAGCACCCGAGCGACAGCCAACTATGGCTACACCTTC. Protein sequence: CASSTRATANYGYTF.

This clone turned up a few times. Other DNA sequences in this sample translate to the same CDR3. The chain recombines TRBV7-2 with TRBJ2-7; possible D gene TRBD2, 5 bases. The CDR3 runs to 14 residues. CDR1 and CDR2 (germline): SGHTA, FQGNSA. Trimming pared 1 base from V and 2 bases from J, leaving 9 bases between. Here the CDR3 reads CASSLGRGAYEQYF. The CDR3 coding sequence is TGTGCCAGCAGCTTAGGCCGGGGAGCCTACGAGCAGTACTTC.

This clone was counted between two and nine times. CDR3 sequence (DNA): TGTGCCAGCAGTGAAGTGGGCCTCGGCCACAATGAAAAACTGTTTTTT. It codes for CASSEVGLGHNEKLFF. The J gene is TRBJ1-4, the V gene TRBV25-1; D is uncertain. CDR1 MGHDK and CDR2 SYGVNS come from the germline V gene. The CDR3 runs to 16 residues. V gave up 2 bases and J gave up 5 bases, with 15 bases separating them.

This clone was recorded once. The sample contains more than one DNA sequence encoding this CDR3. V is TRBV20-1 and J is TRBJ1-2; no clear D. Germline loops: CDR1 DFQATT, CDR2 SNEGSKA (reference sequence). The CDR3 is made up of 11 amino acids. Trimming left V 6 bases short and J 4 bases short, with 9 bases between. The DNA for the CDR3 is TGCAGTGCCATATCTCCCTATGGCTACACCTTC. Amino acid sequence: CSAISPYGYTF.

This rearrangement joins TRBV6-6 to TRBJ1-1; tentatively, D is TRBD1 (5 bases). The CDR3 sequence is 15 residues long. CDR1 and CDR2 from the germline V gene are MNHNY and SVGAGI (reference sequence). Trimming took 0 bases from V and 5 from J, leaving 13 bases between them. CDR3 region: CASSYSRGEGTEAFF. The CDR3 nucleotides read TGTGCCAGCAGTTACTCAAGGGGTGAGGGGACTGAAGCTTTCTTT.

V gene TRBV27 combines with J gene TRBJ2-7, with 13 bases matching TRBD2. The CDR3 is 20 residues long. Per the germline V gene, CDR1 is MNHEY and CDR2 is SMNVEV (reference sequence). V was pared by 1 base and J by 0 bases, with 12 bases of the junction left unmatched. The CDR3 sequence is CASSLLRTSGSGPLSYEQYF. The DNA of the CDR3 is TGTGCCAGCAGTTTATTGCGGACTAGCGGGAGTGGGCCCCTCTCCTACGAGCAGTACTTC.

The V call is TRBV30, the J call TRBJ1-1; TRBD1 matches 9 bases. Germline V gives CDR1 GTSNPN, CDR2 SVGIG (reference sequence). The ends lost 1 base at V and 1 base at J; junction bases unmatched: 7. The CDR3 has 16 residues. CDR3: CAWSGGQGGQNTEAFF. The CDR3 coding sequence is TGTGCCTGGAGTGGGGGACAGGGTGGGCAGAACACTGAAGCTTTCTTT.

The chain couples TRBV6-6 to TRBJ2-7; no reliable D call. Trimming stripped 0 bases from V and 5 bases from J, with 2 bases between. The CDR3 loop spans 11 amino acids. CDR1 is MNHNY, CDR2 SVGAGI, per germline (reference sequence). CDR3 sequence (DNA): TGTGCCAGCAGTTACTCGAACGAGCAGTACTTC. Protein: CASSYSNEQYF.

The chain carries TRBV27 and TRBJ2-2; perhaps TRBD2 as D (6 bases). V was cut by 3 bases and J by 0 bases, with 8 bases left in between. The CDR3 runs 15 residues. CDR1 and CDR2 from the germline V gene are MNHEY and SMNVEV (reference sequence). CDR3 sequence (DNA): TGTGCCAGCAGTTTCGGGGGAGCGAACACCGGGGAGCTGTTTTTT. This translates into CASSFGGANTGELFF.

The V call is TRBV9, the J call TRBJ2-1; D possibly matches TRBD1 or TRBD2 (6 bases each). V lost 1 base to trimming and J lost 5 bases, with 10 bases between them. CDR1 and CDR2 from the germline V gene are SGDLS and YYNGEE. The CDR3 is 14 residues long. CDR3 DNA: TGTGCCAGCAGCGTAACGGGGGCCAACAATGAGCAGTTCTTC. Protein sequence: CASSVTGANNEQFF.

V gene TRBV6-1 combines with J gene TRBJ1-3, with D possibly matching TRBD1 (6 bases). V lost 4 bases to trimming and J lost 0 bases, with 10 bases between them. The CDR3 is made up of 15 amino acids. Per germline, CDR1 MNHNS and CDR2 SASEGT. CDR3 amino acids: CASSVGGPSGNTIYF. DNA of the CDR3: TGTGCCAGCAGTGTCGGGGGCCCCTCTGGAAACACCATATATTTT.

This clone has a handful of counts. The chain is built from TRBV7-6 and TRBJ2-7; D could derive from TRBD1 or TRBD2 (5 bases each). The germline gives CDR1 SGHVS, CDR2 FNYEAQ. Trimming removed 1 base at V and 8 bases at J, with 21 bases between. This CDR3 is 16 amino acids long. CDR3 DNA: TGTGCCAGCAGCTTAGGTGCGGCTAGCCCTGAGGGGCAGCAGTACTTC. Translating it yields CASSLGAASPEGQQYF.

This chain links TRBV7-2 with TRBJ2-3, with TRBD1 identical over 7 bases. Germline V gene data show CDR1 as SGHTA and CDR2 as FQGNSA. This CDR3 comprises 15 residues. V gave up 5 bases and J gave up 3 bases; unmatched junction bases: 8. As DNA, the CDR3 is TGTGCCAGCAGCGGGACGGACAGGAGTACAGATACGCAGTATTTT. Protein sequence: CASSGTDRSTDTQYF. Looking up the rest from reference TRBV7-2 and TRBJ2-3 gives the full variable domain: GAGVSQSPSNKVTEKGKDVELRCDPISGHTALYWYRQSLGQGLEFLIYFQGNSAPDKSGLPSDRFSAERTGGSVSTLTIQRTQQEDSAVYLCASSGTDRSTDTQYFGPGTRLTVL.

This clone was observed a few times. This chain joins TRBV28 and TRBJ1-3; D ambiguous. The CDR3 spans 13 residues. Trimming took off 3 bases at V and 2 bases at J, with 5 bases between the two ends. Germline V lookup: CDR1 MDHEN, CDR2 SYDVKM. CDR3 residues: CASSFSPGNTIYF. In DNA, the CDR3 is TGTGCCAGCAGTTTTTCCCCTGGAAACACCATATATTTT.

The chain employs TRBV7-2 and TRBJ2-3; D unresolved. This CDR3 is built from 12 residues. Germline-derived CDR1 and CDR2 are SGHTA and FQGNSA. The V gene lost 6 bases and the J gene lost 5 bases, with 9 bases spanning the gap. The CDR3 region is CASRPVGDTQYF. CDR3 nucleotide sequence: TGTGCCAGCAGGCCGGTAGGAGATACGCAGTATTTT.

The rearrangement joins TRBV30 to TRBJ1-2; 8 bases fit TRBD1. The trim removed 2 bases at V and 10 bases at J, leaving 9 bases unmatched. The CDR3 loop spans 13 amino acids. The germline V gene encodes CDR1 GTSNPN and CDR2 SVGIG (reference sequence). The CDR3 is CAWSPADRAFYTF. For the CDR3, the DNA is TGTGCCTGGAGTCCCGCGGACAGGGCATTCTACACCTTC.

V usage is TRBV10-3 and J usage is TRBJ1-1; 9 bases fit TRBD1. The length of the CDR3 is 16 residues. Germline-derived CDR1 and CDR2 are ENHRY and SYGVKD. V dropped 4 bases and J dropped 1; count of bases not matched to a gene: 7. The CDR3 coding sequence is TGTGCCATCAGTGGGGACAGGGAAATCGGGAACACTGAAGCTTTCTTT. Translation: CAISGDREIGNTEAFF.